The next 18 T cell receptor beta chains were all read from a single sample in a study of blood T cells in healthy people across ages. Primers used in a second PCR of roughly 6 to 11 cycles were a sample-barcoded 5' primer and a J-beta primer mix. MiXCR, run by TCRdb on the 5' RACE reads, gives a single entry per CDR3 protein. The table records about 1.8 million distinct CDR3 sequences, roughly 52% of them present only once. The sequencing input was blood. The source is a woman aged 40 to 50 in good health.

This clonotype was seen only once. The chain joins TRBV6-6 to TRBJ2-5; D may match TRBD1 or TRBD2 (5 bases each). Trimming took off 2 bases at V and 5 bases at J, with 12 bases between the two ends. CDR1 MNHNY and CDR2 SVGAGI come from the germline V gene (reference sequence). This CDR3 region has 14 residues. CDR3 in DNA: TGTGCCAGCAGTTACGGTCCGGGGCGGGAGACCCAGTACTTC. Its translation is CASSYGPGRETQYF.

The J gene is TRBJ2-7, the V gene TRBV27; TRBD1 aligns across 9 bases. The CDR3 is 14 amino acids. CDR1 and CDR2 from the germline V gene are MNHEY and SMNVEV (reference sequence). V lost 10 bases and J lost 3; bases outside the gene matches: 10. CDR3: CATSAGQGLYEQYF. The CDR3 bases are TGTGCCACCTCCGCGGGACAGGGCCTCTACGAGCAGTACTTC.

This clonotype has only a few counts. This chain joins TRBV6-2 or TRBV6-3 and TRBJ1-5, with D unclear. The germline V gene encodes CDR1 MNHEY and CDR2 SVGEGT. This CDR3 spans 13 amino acids. Trimming pared 2 bases from V and 7 bases from J, leaving 9 bases between. The CDR3 sequence is CASSYDGWQPQHF. The CDR3 DNA is TGTGCCAGCAGTTACGATGGGTGGCAGCCCCAGCATTTT.

This chain joins TRBV4-3 and TRBJ2-1; D is undetermined. CDR3 size: 14 residues. Trimming pared 0 bases from V and 10 bases from J, leaving 13 bases between. The germline V gene encodes CDR1 LGHNA and CDR2 YSLEER. The DNA of the CDR3 is TGCGCCAGCAGCCAAGATGGTCGGTCACGGGAGCAGTTCTTC. It is translated as CASSQDGRSREQFF.

This sequence joins TRBV19 and TRBJ2-4; D unclear. The CDR3 runs to 12 residues. From germline, CDR1 is LNHDA and CDR2 SQIVND (reference sequence). V lost 1 base, J lost 13 bases, and 11 bases lay in between. The CDR3 DNA is TGTGCCAGTAGTATAGGGGCCAATGAGCAGTACTTC. Translation: CASSIGANEQYF.

This rearrangement joins TRBV12-3 or TRBV12-4 to TRBJ1-1, with 7 nucleotides matching TRBD1. J was trimmed by 4 bases and V by 4 bases; bases with no gene match: 9. The CDR3 has 15 residues. CDR3 region: CASSWSYRGSTEAFF. In DNA form, the CDR3 reads TGTGCCAGCAGTTGGAGCTACAGGGGTTCCACTGAAGCTTTCTTT.

The chain links TRBV7-9 to TRBJ1-4, with unresolved D. CDR1 SEHNR and CDR2 FQNEAQ come from the germline V gene (reference sequence). The V gene lost 2 bases and the J gene lost 7 bases, with 5 bases spanning the gap. CDR3 size: 12 residues. CDR3 amino acids: CASSLMAEKLFF. CDR3 DNA: TGTGCCAGCAGCTTAATGGCTGAAAAACTGTTTTTT.

V usage is TRBV6-5 and J usage is TRBJ2-5; the D gene is possibly TRBD2 (5 bases). This CDR3 contains 14 residues. From germline, CDR1 is MNHEY and CDR2 SVGAGI. Trimming cost V 2 bases and J 0 bases, with 7 bases left between them. The CDR3: CASSYRTHQETQYF. In DNA, the CDR3 is TGTGCCAGCAGTTACCGGACTCACCAAGAGACCCAGTACTTC.

The chain uses TRBV5-5 and TRBJ1-2; D remains unclear. The CDR3 covers 16 residues. CDR1 and CDR2 (germline): SGHKS, YYEKEE (reference sequence). The V end lost 0 bases, the J end lost 2 bases, and 14 bases lay between the germline ends. The CDR3 sequence: CASSLVAGFGNYGYTF. The CDR3 DNA reads as TGTGCCAGCAGCTTGGTCGCAGGTTTCGGGAACTATGGCTACACCTTC.

This clonotype has a handful of counts. This chain links TRBV12-5 with TRBJ2-3, with D possibly called TRBD1 or TRBD2 (6 bases each). Germline V gene data show CDR1 as LGHNT and CDR2 as FRNRAP. V gave up 2 bases and J gave up 2 bases, with 11 bases separating them. The CDR3 length is 15 residues. Here the CDR3 reads CASGLMGGITDTQYF. CDR3 in DNA: TGTGCTAGTGGTTTGATGGGGGGCATCACAGATACGCAGTATTTT. Variable domain in full (rest from reference TRBV12-5 and TRBJ2-3): DARVTQTPRHKVTEMGQEVTMRCQPILGHNTVFWYRQTMMQGLELLAYFRNRAPLDDSGMPKDRFSAEMPDATLATLKIQPSEPRDSAVYFCASGLMGGITDTQYFGPGTRLTVL.

The table lists this clonotype with many counts. The chain joins TRBV5-1 to TRBJ2-5; a weak D match, TRBD2 (6 bases). Germline V lookup: CDR1 SGHRS, CDR2 YFSETQ. Between the trimmed V and J ends, which lost 4 bases and 3 bases, there was a span of 7 bases. The CDR3 extends over 12 amino acids. The CDR3 protein is CASSGGEETQYF. CDR3 in DNA: TGCGCCAGCAGCGGAGGGGAAGAGACCCAGTACTTC. Full variable domain (missing parts from reference TRBV5-1 and TRBJ2-5): KAGVTQTPRYLIKTRGQQVTLSCSPISGHRSVSWYQQTPGQGLQFLFEYFSETQRNKGNFPGRFSGRQFSNSRSEMNVSTLELGDSALYLCASSGGEETQYFGPGTRLLVL.

This clonotype was counted a few times. The chain uses TRBV10-1 and TRBJ2-7; perhaps TRBD1 as D (5 bases). V lost 8 bases and J lost 1, with 9 bases in between. The CDR3 spans 12 residues. Germline values: CDR1 WNHNN, CDR2 SYGVQD (reference sequence). The CDR3 loop is CASGDRSYEQYF. CDR3 in DNA: TGCGCCAGCGGAGACAGATCCTACGAGCAGTACTTC.

Of note for this clonotype: An end of the junction differs from the germline gene, which may be a read error. The chain links TRBV7-9 to TRBJ2-7; TRBD2 agrees at 7 bases. The DNA matches TRBJ2-5 better at its end, which makes the J call doubtful. The CDR3 covers 16 residues. Germline V gives CDR1 SEHNR, CDR2 FQNEAQ (reference sequence). As DNA, the CDR3 is TGTGCCGGCAGCCCAGTTGATGTGGGGAGGGAGGAGACCCAGTACTTC. It is translated as CAGSPVDVGREETQYF.

This clonotype was counted a few times. The genes are TRBV7-9 and TRBJ2-7, with TRBD1 matching 9 bases. Looked up from germline, CDR1 is SEHNR and CDR2 is FQNEAQ (reference sequence). V lost 5 bases to trimming and J lost 2 bases; unmatched junction nucleotides: 4. The CDR3 has 14 residues. DNA of the CDR3: TGTGCCAGCAGCATGACAGGGGGACCCTACGAGCAGTACTTC. It specifies CASSMTGGPYEQYF.

This clonotype occurred a few times. This chain uses TRBV6-2 or TRBV6-3 with TRBJ2-7; 10 bases fit TRBD2. CDR3 length: 15 residues. In germline, CDR1 is MNHEY, CDR2 SVGEGT. V trimming: 2 bases; J trimming: 3 bases; junction bases outside the gene matches: 4. The DNA for the CDR3 is TGTGCCAGCAGTTACAGTAGCGGGGGGTTCTACGAGCAGTACTTC. Protein sequence: CASSYSSGGFYEQYF.

Regarding this clonotype: A much larger clone sits a single nucleotide away, making a read error possible. The chain uses TRBV4-1 and TRBJ2-3; 7 bases fit TRBD1. The CDR3 contains 14 residues. Per the germline V gene, CDR1 is MGHRA and CDR2 is YSYEKL. DNA for the CDR3: TGCGCCAGCAGCCAAGACAGGGGGATAGATGCGCAGTATTTT. Its protein product is CASSQDRGIDAQYF.

CDR3 sequence (DNA): TGTGCCAGCAGCGTATCGACCGCAGCGGGGGGGTTCACAGATACGCAGTATTTT. Amino acid sequence: CASSVSTAAGGFTDTQYF. This chain connects TRBV9 to TRBJ2-3, with 10 bases fitting TRBD2. V was clipped by 1 base and J by 2 bases; unmatched bases: 10. The CDR3 has 18 residues. Germline V gene lookup returns CDR1 SGDLS and CDR2 YYNGEE.

The table lists this clonotype with a few counts. This rearrangement joins TRBV2 to TRBJ2-7, with TRBD2 matching 11 bases. This CDR3 is built from 13 residues. V lost 10 bases and J lost 4; bases outside the gene matches: 6. Germline-derived CDR1 and CDR2 are SNHLY and FYNNEI. CDR3 sequence: CAITGTSGYEQYF. CDR3 coding DNA: TGTGCCATCACCGGGACTAGCGGATACGAGCAGTACTTC.